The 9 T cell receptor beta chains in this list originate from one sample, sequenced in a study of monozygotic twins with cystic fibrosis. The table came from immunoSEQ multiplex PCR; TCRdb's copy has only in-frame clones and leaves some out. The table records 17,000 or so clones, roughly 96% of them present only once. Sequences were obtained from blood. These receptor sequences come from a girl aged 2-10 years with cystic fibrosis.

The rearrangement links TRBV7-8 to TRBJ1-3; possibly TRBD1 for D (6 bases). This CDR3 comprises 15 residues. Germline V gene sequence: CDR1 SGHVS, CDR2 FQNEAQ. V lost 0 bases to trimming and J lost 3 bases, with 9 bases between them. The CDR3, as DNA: TGTGCCAGCAGCTTAGCGGGGGGGCTTGGAAACACCATATATTTT. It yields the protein CASSLAGGLGNTIYF.

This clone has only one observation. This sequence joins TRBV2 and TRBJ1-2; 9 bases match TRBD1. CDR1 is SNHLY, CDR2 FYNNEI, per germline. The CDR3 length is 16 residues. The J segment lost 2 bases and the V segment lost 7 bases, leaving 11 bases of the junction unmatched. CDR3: CASNLGQGSGNYGYTF. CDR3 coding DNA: TGTGCCAGCAATCTGGGACAGGGAAGCGGGAACTATGGCTACACCTTC.

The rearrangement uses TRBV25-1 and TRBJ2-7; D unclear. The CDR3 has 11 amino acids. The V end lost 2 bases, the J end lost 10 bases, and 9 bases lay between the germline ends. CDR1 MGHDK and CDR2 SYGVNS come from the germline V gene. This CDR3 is CASSEGVGQYF. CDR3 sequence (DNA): TGTGCCAGCAGTGAAGGGGTAGGACAGTACTTC.

CDR3 nucleotide sequence: TGCACGGGACTAGCGGGGGGTGCTACGCAGTATTTT. Protein sequence: CTGLAGGATQYF. The gene calls are TRBV29-1 and TRBJ2-3, with 15 nucleotides matching TRBD2. The CDR3 spans 12 residues. The germline V gene encodes CDR1 SQVTM and CDR2 ANQGSEA.

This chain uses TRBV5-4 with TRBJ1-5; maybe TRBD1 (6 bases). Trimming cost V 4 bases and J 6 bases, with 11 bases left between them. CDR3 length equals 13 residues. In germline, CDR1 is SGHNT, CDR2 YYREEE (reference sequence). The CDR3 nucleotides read TGTGCCAGCAGCCCGGGGGGGCTTCAGCCCCAGCATTTT. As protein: CASSPGGLQPQHF. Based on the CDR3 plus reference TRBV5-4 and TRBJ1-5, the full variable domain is ETGVTQSPTHLIKTRGQQVTLRCSSQSGHNTVSWYQQALGQGPQFIFQYYREEENGRGNFPPRFSGLQFPNYSSELNVNALELDDSALYLCASSPGGLQPQHFGDGTRLSIL.

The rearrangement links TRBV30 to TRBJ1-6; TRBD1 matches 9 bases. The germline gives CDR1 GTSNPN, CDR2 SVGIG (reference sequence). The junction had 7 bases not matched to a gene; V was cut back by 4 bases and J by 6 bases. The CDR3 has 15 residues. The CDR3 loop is CAWKSTGGSNSPLHF. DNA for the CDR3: TGTGCCTGGAAGTCAACAGGGGGCAGTAATTCACCCCTCCACTTT.

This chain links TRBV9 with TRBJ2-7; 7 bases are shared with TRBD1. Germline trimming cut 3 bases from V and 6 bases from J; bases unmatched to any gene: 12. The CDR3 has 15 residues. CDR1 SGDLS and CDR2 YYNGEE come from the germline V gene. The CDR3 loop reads CASSESTGSRGEQYF. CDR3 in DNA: TGTGCCAGCAGCGAGTCGACAGGGTCGAGGGGCGAGCAGTACTTC.

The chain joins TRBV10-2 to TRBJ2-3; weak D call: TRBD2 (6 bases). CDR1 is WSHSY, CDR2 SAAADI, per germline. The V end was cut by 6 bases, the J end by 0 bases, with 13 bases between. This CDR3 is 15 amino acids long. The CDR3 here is CASSRDSYSTDTQYF. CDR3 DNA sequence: TGCGCCAGCAGCCGGGACTCCTATAGCACAGATACGCAGTATTTT.

CDR3 bases: TGCGCCAGCAGCCCGTCTCAGGGGAGGAGCACTGAAGCTTTCTTT. Protein product: CASSPSQGRSTEAFF. V gene TRBV5-1 combines with J gene TRBJ1-1; D perhaps matches TRBD1 (6 bases). The CDR3 contains 15 residues. The germline CDR1 and CDR2 sequences are SGHRS and YFSETQ. V lost 4 bases and J 4 bases, leaving 17 bases between the germline ends. Complete variable domain (other parts from reference TRBV5-1 and TRBJ1-1): KAGVTQTPRYLIKTRGQQVTLSCSPISGHRSVSWYQQTPGQGLQFLFEYFSETQRNKGNFPGRFSGRQFSNSRSEMNVSTLELGDSALYLCASSPSQGRSTEAFFGQGTRLTVV.